These 25 T cell receptor beta chains were sequenced from one sample in a study of blood T cells in healthy people across ages. Through a sample-barcoded 5' primer and a J-beta primer mix, a second PCR was run for roughly 7 to 12 cycles. TCRdb used MiXCR to reprocess the 5' RACE reads, holding one entry per CDR3 protein. This sample has about 1,400,000 distinct CDR3 sequences, with approximately 59% found just once. The sample consisted of blood. Receptors were obtained from a man aged 18 to 29 in good health.

This chain connects TRBV7-8 to TRBJ2-6; D uncertain. Germline-derived CDR1 and CDR2 are SGHVS and FQNEAQ. The V and J ends lost 3 bases and 8 bases respectively, with 14 bases between them. This CDR3 has 15 residues. As DNA, the CDR3 is TGTGCCAGCAGCTTTCGTGTAGCAGTTTCCAACGTCCTGACTTTC. This encodes CASSFRVAVSNVLTF.

This chain uses TRBV6-1 with TRBJ2-5; D unclear. This CDR3 is 12 amino acids long. Germline V lookup: CDR1 MNHNS, CDR2 SASEGT. Trimming shortened V by 1 base and J by 5 bases, and 5 bases separated the two germline ends. The CDR3 protein is CASSEVRETQYF. CDR3 nucleotides: TGTGCCAGCAGTGAAGTCCGTGAGACCCAGTACTTC.

The chain links TRBV6-1 to TRBJ1-4; maybe TRBD1 (5 bases). The CDR3 consists of 14 residues. Germline CDR1 is MNHNS and CDR2 is SASEGT. V lost 8 bases and J 4 bases, leaving 14 bases between the germline ends. CDR3 sequence: CASSRQTSNEKLFF. For the CDR3, the DNA is TGTGCCAGCTCCAGACAGACTAGTAATGAAAAACTGTTTTTT.

This sequence joins TRBV11-2 and TRBJ2-4, with D maybe TRBD2 (5 bases). The ends were cut back, 5 bases at V and 1 base at J, with 15 bases in the middle. This CDR3 has 16 amino acids. The germline V gene encodes CDR1 SGHAT and CDR2 FQNNGV. In nucleotides, the CDR3 is TGTGCCAGCAGCCCATTGAGAGGGAGCGCCAAAAACATTCAGTACTTC. Amino acids: CASSPLRGSAKNIQYF.

The chain employs TRBV9 and TRBJ2-7; D uncertain. The J call may be incorrect, as the DNA end agrees better with TRBJ2-5. The CDR3 consists of 14 residues. The germline CDR1 and CDR2 sequences are SGDLS and YYNGEE. Written as DNA, the CDR3 is TGTGCCAGCAGCGTTGGGGTCGCCATGGAGACCCAGTACTTC. As protein: CASSVGVAMETQYF.

There are a few counts of this clonotype. The chain uses TRBV20-1 and TRBJ2-3, with a weak D call TRBD2 (6 bases). V was cut by 5 bases and J by 4 bases, with 13 bases left in between. The germline CDR1 and CDR2 sequences are DFQATT and SNEGSKA (reference sequence). The CDR3 length is 13 residues. The CDR3 reads CSARPPGADTQYF. Written as DNA, the CDR3 is TGCAGTGCTCGACCACCGGGGGCAGATACGCAGTATTTT.

The rearrangement uses TRBV4-2 and TRBJ2-6; no reliable D call. CDR3 size: 13 residues. Germline values: CDR1 LGHNA, CDR2 YNFKEQ. Trimming shortened V by 4 bases and J by 12 bases, and 13 bases separated the two germline ends. CDR3 in DNA: TGTGCCAGCAGCCCTGACTCAACAGCCGTCCTGACTTTC. Translated: CASSPDSTAVLTF.

This clonotype has only a few counts. The genes are TRBV27 and TRBJ2-5, with D possibly being TRBD1 (5 bases). CDR3 length equals 15 residues. The germline gives CDR1 MNHEY, CDR2 SMNVEV (reference sequence). V shed 1 base and J shed 7 bases, with 16 bases lying between them. The CDR3 DNA reads as TGTGCCAGCAGTTTATACACCCCGACAGCTGGGACCCAGTACTTC. It codes for CASSLYTPTAGTQYF.

V usage is TRBV4-2 and J usage is TRBJ2-7; 7 nucleotides agree with TRBD2. Germline-derived CDR1 and CDR2 are LGHNA and YNFKEQ. V was clipped by 4 bases and J by 6 bases; unmatched bases: 6. The CDR3 length is 13 residues. CDR3 nucleotide sequence: TGTGCCAGCAGCCGGCCGGGACTATGCGAGCAGTACTTC. Protein product: CASSRPGLCEQYF.

In the case of this clonotype: The germline gene is not matched at one end of the junction; a read error may be the cause. The rearrangement joins TRBV15 to TRBJ2-6; the D gene could be TRBD1 or TRBD2 (5 bases each). The germline V gene encodes CDR1 LNHNV and CDR2 YYDKDF (reference sequence). The CDR3 has 15 amino acids. As DNA, the CDR3 is TGTGCCACCAGCAGAGATGATTTCGGGGCCAGCGTCCTGACTTTC. It codes for CATSRDDFGASVLTF.

This chain uses TRBV2 with TRBJ2-5; 8 positions agree with TRBD1. Germline loops: CDR1 SNHLY, CDR2 FYNNEI. Germline trimming cut 7 bases from V and 4 bases from J; bases unmatched to any gene: 5. The length of the CDR3 is 13 residues. The DNA for the CDR3 is TGTGCCAGCACCCGGGACAGGCGAGAGACCCAGTACTTC. Protein product: CASTRDRRETQYF.

This chain joins TRBV28 and TRBJ2-1; tentative D call: TRBD2 (5 bases). The germline CDR1 and CDR2 sequences are MDHEN and SYDVKM. V was trimmed by 3 bases and J by 5 bases, leaving 14 bases between them. CDR3 length equals 15 residues. The CDR3: CASSFGVGADNEQFF. The CDR3 DNA follows: TGTGCCAGCAGTTTCGGGGTGGGTGCTGACAATGAGCAGTTCTTC.

This clonotype was seen a handful of times. V usage is TRBV20-1 and J usage is TRBJ2-5; the D gene is possibly TRBD2 (5 bases). The germline CDR1 and CDR2 sequences are DFQATT and SNEGSKA (reference sequence). The CDR3 contains 13 residues. The V end lost 2 bases, the J end lost 3 bases, and 10 bases lay between the germline ends. The CDR3 sequence is CSARHPGKETQYF. DNA of the CDR3: TGCAGTGCTAGACATCCGGGGAAAGAGACCCAGTACTTC.

This chain connects TRBV27 to TRBJ1-2; TRBD1 agrees at 7 bases. The J segment lost 8 bases and the V segment lost 5 bases, leaving 14 bases of the junction unmatched. Germline lookup yields CDR1 MNHEY and CDR2 SMNVEV (reference sequence). The CDR3 length is 15 residues. CDR3 amino acids: CASSARTGLGLGYTF. CDR3 nucleotides: TGTGCCAGCAGTGCCCGGACAGGCCTCGGGTTGGGCTACACCTTC.

This chain joins TRBV7-9 and TRBJ2-5; 11 bases fit TRBD2. V lost 5 bases to trimming and J lost 3 bases; unmatched junction nucleotides: 11. Looked up from germline, CDR1 is SEHNR and CDR2 is FQNEAQ (reference sequence). The CDR3 sequence is 17 residues long. CDR3 nucleotide sequence: TGTGCCAGCAGCCCAGAAGGAAAGGGACTAGCGGAAGAGACCCAGTACTTC. Translated, it gives CASSPEGKGLAEETQYF.

This clonotype has just a few counts. The chain couples TRBV25-1 to TRBJ2-7, with a possible D match to TRBD1 (5 bases). The CDR3 has 16 amino acids. Germline V CDR1 and CDR2: MGHDK, SYGVNS. The V end lost 3 bases, the J end lost 0 bases, and 15 bases lay between the germline ends. For the CDR3, the DNA is TGTGCCAGCAGTGAGTCCCCGCCAGGGAACTCCTACGAGCAGTACTTC. Protein: CASSESPPGNSYEQYF.

The chain recombines TRBV20-1 with TRBJ2-1, with D uncertain. V dropped 7 bases and J dropped 10 bases, with 14 bases sitting between them. The CDR3 loop spans 11 amino acids. Germline V gene data show CDR1 as DFQATT and CDR2 as SNEGSKA (reference sequence). DNA of the CDR3: TGCAGTGGCAAGGAGTTAGGGGAGCAGTTCTTC. Amino acids: CSGKELGEQFF.

The chain joins TRBV29-1 to TRBJ2-3, with 8 bases lining up with TRBD2. Germline V lookup: CDR1 SQVTM, CDR2 ANQGSEA. Trimming took 6 bases from V and 2 from J; bases not matched to a gene: 7. This CDR3 has 14 residues. This CDR3 is CSVAQTSATDTQYF. The DNA of the CDR3 is TGCAGCGTGGCCCAGACTAGCGCCACAGATACGCAGTATTTT.

The chain is built from TRBV3-1 and TRBJ2-1; D might be TRBD1 (5 bases). V was shortened by 4 bases and J by 7 bases, with 14 bases between the two germline ends. The CDR3 runs 14 residues. CDR1 is LGHDT, CDR2 YNNKEL, per germline (reference sequence). The CDR3 coding sequence is TGTGCCAGCAGCCCACGGACAAAGGAGAATGAGCAGTTCTTC. This sequence encodes CASSPRTKENEQFF.

V usage is TRBV10-3 and J usage is TRBJ1-1; 7 bases match TRBD1. J gave up 0 bases and V 9 bases, and 4 bases lay outside the gene matches. Germline CDR1 is ENHRY and CDR2 is SYGVKD. The CDR3 has 13 amino acids. The CDR3 is CAIMTGMNTEAFF. The CDR3, as DNA: TGTGCCATAATGACAGGGATGAACACTGAAGCTTTCTTT.

The rearrangement links TRBV7-2 to TRBJ2-2; 13 nucleotides line up with TRBD2. CDR3 length: 19 residues. The trim removed 0 bases at V and 4 bases at J, leaving 8 bases unmatched. Germline assignment: CDR1 SGHTA and CDR2 FQGNSA. The CDR3 DNA reads TGTGCCAGCAGCTTAGCCCCTATCAGGACTAGCGGGAGCACCGGGGAGCTGTTTTTT. Translating gives CASSLAPIRTSGSTGELFF.

The rearrangement links TRBV7-2 to TRBJ2-7; 10 bases are shared with TRBD1. The junction had 15 bases not matched to a gene; V was cut back by 2 bases and J by 2 bases. The CDR3 has 19 residues. Germline CDR1 and CDR2: SGHTA and FQGNSA. CDR3 nucleotide sequence: TGTGCCAGCAGCTTACAAGCCGGGACAGGGGTTAGCTTTACCTACGAGCAGTACTTC. Protein: CASSLQAGTGVSFTYEQYF. Supplemented by reference TRBV7-2 and TRBJ2-7, the full variable domain reads GAGVSQSPSNKVTEKGKDVELRCDPISGHTALYWYRQSLGQGLEFLIYFQGNSAPDKSGLPSDRFSAERTGGSVSTLTIQRTQQEDSAVYLCASSLQAGTGVSFTYEQYFGPGTRLTVT.

The V gene is TRBV7-2, the J gene TRBJ2-3; D may correspond to TRBD1 or TRBD2 (5 bases each). This CDR3 is built from 17 residues. Looked up from germline, CDR1 is SGHTA and CDR2 is FQGNSA. V was cut by 4 bases and J by 3 bases, with 20 bases left in between. DNA for the CDR3: TGTGCCAGCAGCTCCGCCCTTGTGGGGGTATTTACAGATACGCAGTATTTT. It translates to CASSSALVGVFTDTQYF.

This clonotype was counted a few times. The V gene is TRBV7-2, the J gene TRBJ1-2; 9 positions agree with TRBD1. J lost 3 bases, V lost 5 bases, and 7 bases had no gene match. The CDR3 is 15 amino acids. The germline V gene encodes CDR1 SGHTA and CDR2 FQGNSA. The CDR3 here is CASSVQGAPYYGYTF. The CDR3 DNA is TGTGCCAGCAGCGTACAGGGGGCTCCTTACTATGGCTACACCTTC.

V gene TRBV20-1 combines with J gene TRBJ2-7; D remains unclear. The V end lost 2 bases, the J end lost 3 bases, and 14 bases lay between the germline ends. There are 14 residues in the CDR3. CDR1 is DFQATT, CDR2 SNEGSKA, per germline (reference sequence). As DNA, the CDR3 is TGCAGTGCTAGAACCCCCACGAAGGGCTACGAGCAGTACTTC. This sequence encodes CSARTPTKGYEQYF.